The 9 T cell receptor beta chains below come from one sample, sequenced in a study of blood T cell repertoires in COVID-19. The data were produced by immunoSEQ multiplex PCR, yet TCRdb's version contains in-frame clones alone and is incomplete. Of more than 200,000 clones in the sample, 85% to 90% were seen once. The sequenced sample consisted of peripheral blood. The receptors shown here come from a woman in her fifties or sixties with acute or convalescent COVID-19.

The sample holds a few counts of this clone. The rearrangement uses TRBV4-3 and TRBJ2-1; 9 bases line up with TRBD2. Losses at the gene ends were 0 bases for V and 4 bases for J; bases not matched to a gene: 4. CDR1 LGHNA and CDR2 YSLEER come from the germline V gene. The CDR3 runs to 16 residues. For the CDR3, the DNA is TGCGCCAGCAGCCAAGATGGAGCGGGAGGTTACAATGAGCAGTTCTTC. Translated, it gives CASSQDGAGGYNEQFF.

The chain uses TRBV5-1 and TRBJ2-1; no definite D call. CDR1 is SGHRS, CDR2 YFSETQ, per germline. The CDR3 covers 15 residues. V lost 4 bases and J 1 base, leaving 12 bases between the germline ends. The DNA of the CDR3 is TGCGCCAGCAGCCAGGCCAGTAATTCCTACAATGAGCAGTTCTTC. Protein sequence: CASSQASNSYNEQFF.

V gene TRBV4-1 combines with J gene TRBJ1-1; 11 bases are a match to TRBD1. The CDR3 extends over 14 amino acids. Germline loops: CDR1 MGHRA, CDR2 YSYEKL. Trimming cost V 5 bases and J 4 bases; bases outside gene matches: 3. Here the CDR3 reads CASSGGQGVTEAFF. Here the CDR3 DNA reads TGCGCCAGCAGCGGGGGACAGGGGGTCACTGAAGCTTTCTTT.

This clone was seen only a few times. The gene calls are TRBV19 and TRBJ2-7, with a possible D match to TRBD2 (7 bases). The CDR3 is 14 amino acids. Trimming took 5 bases from V and 2 from J, leaving 13 bases between them. The germline gives CDR1 LNHDA, CDR2 SQIVND (reference sequence). The CDR3 nucleotides read TGTGCCAGTAGTTCCCACGGGGGGCCCTACGAGCAGTACTTC. Its translation: CASSSHGGPYEQYF. The variable domain in full, completed from reference TRBV19 and TRBJ2-7, reads DGGITQSPKYLFRKEGQNVTLSCEQNLNHDAMYWYRQDPGQGLRLIYYSQIVNDFQKGDIAEGYSVSREKKESFPLTVTSAQKNPTAFYLCASSSHGGPYEQYFGPGTRLTVT.

Many counts were recorded for this clone. The junction shows a germline mismatch at one end, possibly a read error. This chain uses TRBV30 with TRBJ1-1, with no clear D. Per germline, CDR1 GTSNPN and CDR2 SVGIG (reference sequence). The CDR3 extends over 12 amino acids. The CDR3 protein is CAWRIGRTAAFF. For the CDR3, the DNA is TGTGCCTGGAGGATAGGCAGGACTGCAGCTTTCTTT.

The chain carries TRBV18 and TRBJ2-7, with a possible D match to TRBD2 (5 bases). CDR3 length: 13 amino acids. Trimming removed 2 bases at V and 6 bases at J, with 11 bases between. Germline V gives CDR1 KGHSH, CDR2 LQKENI. The chain's CDR3 is CASSPGDEGEQYF. CDR3 DNA: TGTGCCAGCTCACCAGGGGATGAGGGCGAGCAGTACTTC.

The chain combines TRBV18 with TRBJ1-2; D not certain. The CDR3 covers 17 residues. Deletions cut 2 bases from V and 1 base from J, with 17 bases between. Per the germline V gene, CDR1 is KGHSH and CDR2 is LQKENI. CDR3 protein: CASSPGSPRRDNYGYTF. The DNA of the CDR3 is TGTGCCAGCTCACCAGGTTCCCCGCGACGGGATAACTATGGCTACACCTTC.

The table lists this clone with a count of one. This rearrangement joins TRBV28 to TRBJ1-2; possibly TRBD1 for D (6 bases). Per germline, CDR1 MDHEN and CDR2 SYDVKM. The CDR3 length is 12 residues. The ends were cut back, 5 bases at V and 7 bases at J, with 11 bases in the middle. The CDR3 loop reads CASSPLGAGYTF. In DNA form, the CDR3 reads TGTGCCAGCAGTCCCCTGGGGGCTGGCTACACCTTC.

The chain combines TRBV29-1 with TRBJ2-7; a weak D match, TRBD2 (5 bases). In germline, CDR1 is SQVTM, CDR2 ANQGSEA. Trimming took off 6 bases at V and 7 bases at J, with 13 bases between the two ends. CDR3 length equals 11 residues. The CDR3 DNA reads TGCAGCGTGGGTAGTTGGAGGGAGCAGTACTTC. It specifies CSVGSWREQYF.